The 17 T cell receptor beta chains below come from one sample, sequenced in a study of metastatic and nonmetastatic thyroid tumors. No patient received treatment before thyroid surgery. TCRdb re-clonotyped the PCR reads via MiXCR. The sample holds 25,000 to 30,000 clones, roughly 25% seen once. Sequencing input: blood. These receptor sequences come from a female donor with papillary thyroid cancer or a benign thyroid nodule (not recorded which). Some clones in this sample may be carry-over from other donors' samples.

In its sample, this clone was seen a few times. The J gene is TRBJ1-5, the V gene TRBV6-1; TRBD1 matches 9 bases. The V segment lost 8 bases and the J segment 5 bases; nucleotides outside the gene matches: 10. Germline lookup yields CDR1 MNHNS and CDR2 SASEGT. The CDR3 sequence is 15 residues long. CDR3 amino acids: CASGTTGGGDQPQHF. The DNA of the CDR3 is TGTGCCAGCGGTACGACAGGGGGAGGCGATCAGCCCCAGCATTTT.

V gene TRBV6-1 combines with J gene TRBJ2-1; 7 bases are shared with TRBD1. After removal of 9 bases from V and 0 bases from J, the junction contained 8 bases not matched to a gene. This CDR3 comprises 15 residues. Looked up from germline, CDR1 is MNHNS and CDR2 is SASEGT. The CDR3 protein is CASTQGVNSYNEQFF. Here the CDR3 DNA reads TGTGCCAGTACGCAGGGGGTTAACTCCTACAATGAGCAGTTCTTC.

This chain uses TRBV12-3 or TRBV12-4 with TRBJ1-2; TRBD1 might be the D (5 bases). The CDR3 contains 14 residues. Trimming took 3 bases from V and 8 from J, leaving 16 bases between them. CDR3 DNA: TGTGCCAGCAGTTTCTGGGGGATTCCCTCAGGCTACACCTTC. Protein sequence: CASSFWGIPSGYTF.

The chain joins TRBV18 to TRBJ2-7; possibly TRBD2 for D (5 bases). In germline, CDR1 is KGHSH, CDR2 LQKENI. V shed 1 base and J shed 4 bases, with 11 bases lying between them. The CDR3 runs to 14 residues. The CDR3 is CASSPRSGPYEQYF. The CDR3 DNA follows: TGTGCCAGCTCACCACGCAGCGGCCCTTACGAGCAGTACTTC.

This clone was recorded at least ten times. The chain couples TRBV19 to TRBJ2-2; TRBD1 or TRBD2 may be the D gene (6 bases each). Trimming took off 11 bases at V and 4 bases at J, with 17 bases between the two ends. CDR1 is LNHDA, CDR2 SQIVND, per germline (reference sequence). The CDR3 contains 14 residues. The CDR3 DNA follows: TGTGCCGTCTGGGGGCGGGAAAGCACCGGGGAGCTGTTTTTT. Translated: CAVWGRESTGELFF. Full variable domain (remainder filled in from reference TRBV19 and TRBJ2-2): DGGITQSPKYLFRKEGQNVTLSCEQNLNHDAMYWYRQDPGQGLRLIYYSQIVNDFQKGDIAEGYSVSREKKESFPLTVTSAQKNPTAFYLCAVWGRESTGELFFGEGSRLTVL.

There are many counts of this clone. V gene TRBV12-3 or TRBV12-4 combines with J gene TRBJ1-5; 9 bases are shared with TRBD1. With 5 bases clipped from V and 4 bases from J, the junction kept 6 bases outside the gene matches. This CDR3 is 15 amino acids long. The CDR3 region is CASSRGQGRNQPQHF. Written as DNA, the CDR3 is TGTGCCAGCAGTCGGGGACAGGGTCGAAATCAGCCCCAGCATTTT.

This clone showed up just a few times. This chain links TRBV27 with TRBJ1-5; TRBD1 is a possible D gene (6 bases). Germline loops: CDR1 MNHEY, CDR2 SMNVEV (reference sequence). The CDR3 is made up of 14 amino acids. Trimming shortened V by 5 bases and J by 4 bases, and 12 bases separated the two germline ends. In DNA form, the CDR3 reads TGTGCCAGCAGTATTAACAGGGCGAATCAGCCCCAGCATTTT. This encodes CASSINRANQPQHF.

In this sample, this clone turned up once. The same CDR3 arises from other DNA sequences in this sample as well. The chain has TRBV20-1 and TRBJ2-7; 7 bases line up with TRBD2. CDR3 length: 16 residues. The trim removed 5 bases at V and 6 bases at J, leaving 19 bases unmatched. Germline loops: CDR1 DFQATT, CDR2 SNEGSKA (reference sequence). CDR3 sequence: CSAQGGEGRELSEQYF. The CDR3 bases are TGCAGTGCTCAAGGCGGGGAGGGGCGGGAGTTATCCGAGCAGTACTTC.

Only a few counts were recorded for this clone. This chain uses TRBV6-2 or TRBV6-3 with TRBJ2-7, with TRBD1 as a possible D gene (5 bases). Germline V gene data show CDR1 as MNHEY and CDR2 as SVGEGT. The CDR3 contains 13 residues. V was pared by 6 bases and J by 0 bases, with 9 bases between. CDR3 residues: CASSLGVSYEQYF. The CDR3 DNA follows: TGTGCCAGCAGCTTAGGGGTCTCCTACGAGCAGTACTTC.

This clone was detected many times. The chain carries TRBV11-1 and TRBJ2-7; 8 nucleotides match TRBD1. V shed 6 bases, J shed 2 bases, and the junction held 12 bases outside the gene matches. In germline, CDR1 is SGHAT, CDR2 FQDESV (reference sequence). This CDR3 is 16 amino acids long. CDR3: CASSRTGTGFPYEQYF. CDR3 DNA sequence: TGTGCCAGCAGTCGGACCGGGACAGGATTCCCCTACGAGCAGTACTTC.

V gene TRBV12-3 or TRBV12-4 combines with J gene TRBJ1-3; 8 nucleotides align to TRBD1. The CDR3 is 17 amino acids. J gave up 4 bases and V 4 bases, and 12 bases lay outside the gene matches. In DNA, the CDR3 is TGTGCCAGCAGTTCCTACGTCCAGGGGGCTAAGGGAAACACCATATATTTT. Translated: CASSSYVQGAKGNTIYF.

On this clone: The conserved phenylalanine or tryptophan is not found at the CDR3 terminus, so this likely reflects a read error. V and J are TRBV5-1 and TRBJ2-2, with D unresolved. The CDR3 has 14 amino acids. Trimming pared 5 bases from V and 0 bases from J, leaving 8 bases between. CDR1 is SGHRS and CDR2 is YFSETQ in the germline V gene. CDR3 sequence (DNA): TGCGCCAGCAGGACCACAGCGAACACCGGGGAGCTGTTTTCT. It yields the protein CASRTTANTGELFS.

A few counts support this clone. The J gene is TRBJ2-7, the V gene TRBV12-3 or TRBV12-4; D unresolved. The CDR3 is 11 amino acids. V was cut by 5 bases and J by 3 bases, with 5 bases left in between. The CDR3 DNA follows: TGTGCCAGCAGTATAAACTACGAGCAGTACTTC. It yields the protein CASSINYEQYF.

The CDR3 sequence: CSAQARTGANEQFF. DNA for the CDR3: TGCAGTGCACAAGCCCGGACAGGCGCCAATGAGCAGTTCTTC. The chain employs TRBV20-1 and TRBJ2-1, with 7 nucleotides matching TRBD1. From germline, CDR1 is DFQATT and CDR2 SNEGSKA (reference sequence). The CDR3 totals 14 residues. After removal of 6 bases from V and 6 bases from J, the junction contained 11 bases not matched to a gene.

J is TRBJ1-1 and V is TRBV9; TRBD1 agrees at 10 bases. Germline assignment: CDR1 SGDLS and CDR2 YYNGEE. V was clipped by 3 bases and J by 3 bases; unmatched bases: 5. The CDR3 loop spans 15 amino acids. CDR3 DNA sequence: TGTGCCAGCAGCGGGACAGGGGGGTTTGACACTGAAGCTTTCTTT. Translating it yields CASSGTGGFDTEAFF. The variable domain in full, completed from reference TRBV9 and TRBJ1-1, reads DSGVTQTPKHLITATGQRVTLRCSPRSGDLSVYWYQQSLDQGLQFLIQYYNGEERAKGNILERFSAQQFPDLHSELNLSSLELGDSALYFCASSGTGGFDTEAFFGQGTRLTVV.

Comment on this clone: A single base separates this from a much larger clone, so it may be a read error. The chain is built from TRBV5-2 and TRBJ2-6; whether TRBD1, the table's D call, matches the DNA was not checked. TRBV5-2 is assigned pseudogene status. The CDR3 extends over 19 amino acids. CDR3: CASISPGQGSLGGANVLTF. Written as DNA, the CDR3 is TGTGCCAGCATCTCCCCGGGACAGGGGTCTCTGGGGGGGGCCAACGTCCTGACTTTC.

The chain has TRBV18 and TRBJ2-7, with a weak D call TRBD1 (6 bases). CDR3 length: 15 residues. Germline V gives CDR1 KGHSH, CDR2 LQKENI. The ends were cut back, 5 bases at V and 2 bases at J, with 16 bases in the middle. The CDR3 bases are TGTGCCAGCTCAGTATCAGGGGCAGGCCCCTACGAGCAGTACTTC. Protein product: CASSVSGAGPYEQYF.